This TCR beta chain was found in a study of T cells after yellow fever vaccination. General observations from the study: Clonotypes appearing in both CD4 and CD8 compartments existed, and their share was small.

The TCR cDNA carried a universal primer site and UMIs from 5'RACE template switching. TCRdb redid the calling of the 5' RACE reads with MiXCR, one entry per CDR3 protein. The sample carries 300,000 to 400,000 distinct CDR3 sequences, around an eighth recorded once. Trimming took off 2 bases at V and 6 bases at J, with 13 bases between the two ends. Germline-derived CDR1 and CDR2 are MNHEY and SMNVEV (reference sequence). There are 14 residues in the CDR3. There are a few counts of this clonotype. Its antigen is unknown. The chain combines TRBV27 with TRBJ1-1; perhaps TRBD1 as D (5 bases). Specimen: CD4+ T cells sorted from PBMCs, collected 15 days after the yellow fever booster vaccination. The source of this sequence is a man aged 18-30 years who received the YFV17D yellow fever vaccine. The CDR3 bases are TGTGCCAGCAGTTTACAGTCCCAGGGCTCTGAAGCTTTCTTT. It specifies CASSLQSQGSEAFF.